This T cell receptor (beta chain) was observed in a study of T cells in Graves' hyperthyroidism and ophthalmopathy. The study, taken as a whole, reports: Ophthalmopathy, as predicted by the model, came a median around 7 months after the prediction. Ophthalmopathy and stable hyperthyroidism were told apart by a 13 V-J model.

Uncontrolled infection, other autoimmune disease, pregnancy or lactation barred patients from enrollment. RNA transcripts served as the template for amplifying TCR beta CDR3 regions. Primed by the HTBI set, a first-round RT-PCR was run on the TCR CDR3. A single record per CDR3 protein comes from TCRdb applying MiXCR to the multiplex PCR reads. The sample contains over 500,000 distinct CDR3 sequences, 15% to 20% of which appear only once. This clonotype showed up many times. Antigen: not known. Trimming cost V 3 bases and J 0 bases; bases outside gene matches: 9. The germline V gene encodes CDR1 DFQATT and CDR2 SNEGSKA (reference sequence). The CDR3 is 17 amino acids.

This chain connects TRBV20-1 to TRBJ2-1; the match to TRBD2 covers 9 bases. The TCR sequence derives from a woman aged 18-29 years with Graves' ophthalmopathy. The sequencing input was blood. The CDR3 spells CSASRASGKSSYNEQFF. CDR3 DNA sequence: TGCAGTGCTAGCCGGGCTAGCGGGAAGAGCTCCTACAATGAGCAGTTCTTC.